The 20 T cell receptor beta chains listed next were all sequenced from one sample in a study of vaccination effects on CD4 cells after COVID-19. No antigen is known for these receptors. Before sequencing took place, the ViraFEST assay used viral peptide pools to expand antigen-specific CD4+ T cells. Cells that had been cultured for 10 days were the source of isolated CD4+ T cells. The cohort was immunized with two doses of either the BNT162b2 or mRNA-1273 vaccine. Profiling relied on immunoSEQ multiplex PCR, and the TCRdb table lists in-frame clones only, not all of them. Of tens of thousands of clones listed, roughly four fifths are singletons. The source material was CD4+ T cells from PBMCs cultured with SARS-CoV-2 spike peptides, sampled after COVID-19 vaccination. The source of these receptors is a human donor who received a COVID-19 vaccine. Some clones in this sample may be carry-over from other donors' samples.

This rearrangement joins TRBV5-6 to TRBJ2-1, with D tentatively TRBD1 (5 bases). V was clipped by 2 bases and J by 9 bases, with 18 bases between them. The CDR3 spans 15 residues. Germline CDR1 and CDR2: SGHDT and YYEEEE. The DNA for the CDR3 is TGTGCCAGCAGCTTTCAAGGGGTTCGGGTGGGTGAGCAGTTCTTC. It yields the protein CASSFQGVRVGEQFF.

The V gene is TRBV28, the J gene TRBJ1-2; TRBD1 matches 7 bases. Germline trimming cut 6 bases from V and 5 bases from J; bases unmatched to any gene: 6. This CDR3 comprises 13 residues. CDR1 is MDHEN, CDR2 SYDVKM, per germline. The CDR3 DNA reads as TGTGCCAGCAGCTCACAGACAGGGTATGGCTACACCTTC. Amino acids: CASSSQTGYGYTF.

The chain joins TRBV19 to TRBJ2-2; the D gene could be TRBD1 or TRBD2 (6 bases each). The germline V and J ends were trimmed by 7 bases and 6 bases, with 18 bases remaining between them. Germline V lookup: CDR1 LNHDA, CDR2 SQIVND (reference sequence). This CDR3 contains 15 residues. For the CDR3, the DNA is TGTGCCAGTACCGCGGGACATTCCGGGGCCGGGGAGCTGTTTTTT. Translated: CASTAGHSGAGELFF.

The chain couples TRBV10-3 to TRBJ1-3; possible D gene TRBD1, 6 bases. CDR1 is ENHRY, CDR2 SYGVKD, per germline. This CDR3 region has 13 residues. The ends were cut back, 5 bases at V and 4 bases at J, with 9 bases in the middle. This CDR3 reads CAISSGDGNTIYF. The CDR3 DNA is TGTGCCATCAGTTCAGGGGACGGAAACACCATATATTTT.

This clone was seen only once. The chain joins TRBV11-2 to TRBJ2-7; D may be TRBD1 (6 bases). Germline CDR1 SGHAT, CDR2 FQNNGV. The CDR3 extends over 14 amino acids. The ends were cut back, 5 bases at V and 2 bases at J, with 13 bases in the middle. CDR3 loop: CASSTGTNTYEQYV. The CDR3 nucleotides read TGTGCCAGCAGCACGGGGACAAATACCTACGAGCAGTACGTC.

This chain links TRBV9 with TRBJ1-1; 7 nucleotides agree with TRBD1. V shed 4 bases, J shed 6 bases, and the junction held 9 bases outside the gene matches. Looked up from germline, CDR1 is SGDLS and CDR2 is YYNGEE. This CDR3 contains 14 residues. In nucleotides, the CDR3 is TGTGCCAGCAGCCACACTAAGGGGGCCTCTGAAGCTTTCTTT. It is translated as CASSHTKGASEAFF.

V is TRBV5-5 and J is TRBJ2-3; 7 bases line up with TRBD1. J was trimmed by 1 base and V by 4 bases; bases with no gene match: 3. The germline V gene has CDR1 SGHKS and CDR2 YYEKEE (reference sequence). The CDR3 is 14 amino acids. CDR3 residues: CASSPTGGTDTQYF. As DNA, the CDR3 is TGTGCCAGCAGCCCTACAGGGGGCACAGATACGCAGTATTTT.

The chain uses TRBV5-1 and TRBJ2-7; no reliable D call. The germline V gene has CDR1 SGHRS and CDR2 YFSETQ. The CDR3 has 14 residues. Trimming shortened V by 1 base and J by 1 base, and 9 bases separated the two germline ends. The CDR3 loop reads CASSLSVESYEQYV. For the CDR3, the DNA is TGCGCCAGCAGCTTGAGCGTCGAGTCCTACGAGCAGTACGTC.

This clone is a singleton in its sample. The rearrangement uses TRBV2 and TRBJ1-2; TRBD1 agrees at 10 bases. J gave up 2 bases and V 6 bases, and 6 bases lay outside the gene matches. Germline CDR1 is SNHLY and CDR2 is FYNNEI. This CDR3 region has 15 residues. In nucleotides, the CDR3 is TGTGCCAGCAGAACGACAGGGGGCGGAAACTATGGCTACACCTTC. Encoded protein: CASRTTGGGNYGYTF.

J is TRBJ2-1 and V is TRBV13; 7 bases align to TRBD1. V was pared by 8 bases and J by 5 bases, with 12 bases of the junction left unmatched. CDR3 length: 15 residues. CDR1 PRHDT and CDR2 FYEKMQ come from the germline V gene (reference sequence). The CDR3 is CASLRGRGRHNEQFF. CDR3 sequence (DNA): TGTGCCAGCTTGAGGGGCAGGGGGAGACACAATGAGCAGTTCTTC.

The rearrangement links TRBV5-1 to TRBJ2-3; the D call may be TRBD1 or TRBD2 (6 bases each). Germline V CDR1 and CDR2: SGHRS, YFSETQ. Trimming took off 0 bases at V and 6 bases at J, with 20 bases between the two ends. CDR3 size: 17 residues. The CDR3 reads CASSLGPSGGQGDTQYF. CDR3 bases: TGCGCCAGCAGCTTGGGACCCTCCGGGGGCCAGGGGGATACGCAGTATTTT.

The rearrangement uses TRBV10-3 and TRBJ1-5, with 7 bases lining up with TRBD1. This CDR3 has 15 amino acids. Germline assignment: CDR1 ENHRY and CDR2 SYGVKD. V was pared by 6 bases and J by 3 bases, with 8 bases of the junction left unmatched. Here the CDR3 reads CAISEGQATNQPQHF. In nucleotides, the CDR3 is TGTGCCATCAGCGAAGGACAGGCGACCAATCAGCCCCAGCATTTT.

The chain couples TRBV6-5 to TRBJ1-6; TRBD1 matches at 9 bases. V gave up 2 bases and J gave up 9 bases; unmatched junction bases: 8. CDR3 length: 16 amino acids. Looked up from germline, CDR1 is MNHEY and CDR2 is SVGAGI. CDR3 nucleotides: TGTGCCAGCAGTTACCTAACCGGGACAGGGATTTCACCCCTCCACTTT. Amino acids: CASSYLTGTGISPLHF.

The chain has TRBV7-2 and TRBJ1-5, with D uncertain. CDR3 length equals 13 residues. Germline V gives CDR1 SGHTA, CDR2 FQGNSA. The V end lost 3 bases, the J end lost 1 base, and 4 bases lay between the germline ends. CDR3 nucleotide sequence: TGTGCCAGCAGCTTTAGAAGCAATCAGCCCCAGCATTTT. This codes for CASSFRSNQPQHF.

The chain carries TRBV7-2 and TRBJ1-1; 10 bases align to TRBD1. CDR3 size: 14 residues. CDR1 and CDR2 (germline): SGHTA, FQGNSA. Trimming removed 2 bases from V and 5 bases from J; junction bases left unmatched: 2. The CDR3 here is CASSLRTGGTEAFF. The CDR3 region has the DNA TGTGCCAGCAGCTTACGGACAGGGGGAACTGAAGCTTTCTTT.

The CDR3 region has the DNA TGTGCCAGCAGTGAATCTATACGAGGAGGGGAAAATTCACCCCTCCACTTT. Translated, it gives CASSESIRGGENSPLHF. The rearrangement joins TRBV6-1 to TRBJ1-6; maybe TRBD1 (5 bases). The CDR3 consists of 17 residues. V lost 2 bases, J lost 7 bases, and 18 bases lay in between. Germline CDR1 MNHNS, CDR2 SASEGT.

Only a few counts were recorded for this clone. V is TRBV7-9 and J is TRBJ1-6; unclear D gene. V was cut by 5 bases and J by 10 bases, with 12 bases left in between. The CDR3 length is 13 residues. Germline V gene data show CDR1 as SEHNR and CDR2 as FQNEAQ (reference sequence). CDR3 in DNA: TGTGCCAGCAGCCCCTCGACCGACTCACCCCTCCACTTT. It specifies CASSPSTDSPLHF.

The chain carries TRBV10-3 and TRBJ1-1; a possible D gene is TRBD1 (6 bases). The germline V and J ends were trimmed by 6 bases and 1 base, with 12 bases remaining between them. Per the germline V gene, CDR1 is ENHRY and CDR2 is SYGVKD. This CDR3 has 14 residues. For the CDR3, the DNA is TGTGCCATCAGACTAGGACAGCAGAACACTGAAGCTTTCTTT. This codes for CAIRLGQQNTEAFF.

The CDR3 region is CASSRTGIGYQPQHF. The CDR3 region has the DNA TGTGCCAGCAGTCGTACAGGGATTGGGTATCAGCCCCAGCATTTT. The chain couples TRBV6-5 to TRBJ1-5, with D maybe TRBD1 (6 bases). There are 15 residues in the CDR3. Germline V lookup: CDR1 MNHEY, CDR2 SVGAGI. Trimming removed 5 bases at V and 5 bases at J, with 16 bases between.

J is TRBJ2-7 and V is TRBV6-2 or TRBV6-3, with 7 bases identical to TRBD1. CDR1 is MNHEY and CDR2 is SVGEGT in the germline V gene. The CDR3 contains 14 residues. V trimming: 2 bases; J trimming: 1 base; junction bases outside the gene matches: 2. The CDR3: CASSYVGQSYEQYV. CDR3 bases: TGTGCCAGCAGTTACGTGGGACAGTCCTACGAGCAGTACGTC.